This passage covers 24 T cell receptor beta chains from one sample sequenced in a study of blood T cell repertoires in COVID-19. Clones were sequenced by immunoSEQ multiplex PCR, and TCRdb holds only the in-frame ones, with some missing. This sample has 240,000 or so clones, with about four fifths found just once. The sequencing input was peripheral blood. The receptors shown here come from a woman aged 18 to 35 with acute or convalescent COVID-19.

The chain employs TRBV2 and TRBJ1-6, with 9 nucleotides matching TRBD1. The V gene end was trimmed by 7 bases and the J gene end by 8 bases; junction bases not matched to a gene: 6. The CDR3 has 14 amino acids. Germline CDR1 is SNHLY and CDR2 is FYNNEI. CDR3 bases: TGTGCCAGCACCTTTGGGGACAGGGATTCACCCCTCCACTTT. Encoded protein: CASTFGDRDSPLHF.

The chain recombines TRBV29-1 with TRBJ1-1, with 7 bases that match TRBD1. Germline CDR1 is SQVTM and CDR2 is ANQGSEA. Germline trimming cut 5 bases from V and 3 bases from J; bases unmatched to any gene: 6. The CDR3 has 13 residues. This CDR3 is CSVNRGTYTEAFF. The CDR3 DNA reads TGCAGCGTTAACAGGGGAACATACACTGAAGCTTTCTTT. The full variable domain, completed using reference TRBV29-1 and TRBJ1-1, is SAVISQKPSRDICQRGTSLTIQCQVDSQVTMMFWYRQQPGQSLTLIATANQGSEATYESGFVIDKFPISRPNLTFSTLTVSNMSPEDSSIYLCSVNRGTYTEAFFGQGTRLTVV.

The rearrangement joins TRBV10-1 to TRBJ2-4; 10 nucleotides align to TRBD1. V trimming: 7 bases; J trimming: 8 bases; junction bases outside the gene matches: 5. Looked up from germline, CDR1 is WNHNN and CDR2 is SYGVQD (reference sequence). The length of the CDR3 is 13 residues. The CDR3 nucleotides read TGCGCCAGCATTTGGGACAGGGGTTACATTCAGTACTTC. This gives the protein CASIWDRGYIQYF.

This rearrangement joins TRBV28 to TRBJ2-5; 7 bases line up with TRBD1. Germline values: CDR1 MDHEN, CDR2 SYDVKM. The CDR3 is made up of 14 amino acids. Trimming took 3 bases from V and 12 from J; bases not matched to a gene: 13. The CDR3 DNA sequence: TGTGCCAGCAGTTTTCTACAGGGGAACTGGAAGAAGTACTTC. This encodes CASSFLQGNWKKYF.

This clone appeared a few times. The chain employs TRBV5-6 and TRBJ2-2, with D tentatively TRBD2 (5 bases). CDR1 is SGHDT, CDR2 YYEEEE, per germline. V lost 1 base, J lost 4 bases, and 11 bases lay in between. This CDR3 has 15 amino acids. The CDR3 is CASSLSGWGTGELFF. The CDR3 DNA sequence: TGTGCCAGCAGCTTGAGCGGCTGGGGCACCGGGGAGCTGTTTTTT.

The chain combines TRBV5-1 with TRBJ1-1, with 8 nucleotides matching TRBD1. Trimming removed 2 bases from V and 2 bases from J; junction bases left unmatched: 2. In germline, CDR1 is SGHRS, CDR2 YFSETQ. This CDR3 is built from 14 residues. CDR3: CASSFRGPNTEAFF. The CDR3 bases are TGCGCCAGCAGCTTCAGGGGGCCAAACACTGAAGCTTTCTTT.

V and J are TRBV19 and TRBJ1-2, with TRBD1 matching over 12 bases. Germline V gene sequence: CDR1 LNHDA, CDR2 SQIVND (reference sequence). The CDR3 extends over 18 amino acids. The V gene end was trimmed by 7 bases and the J gene end by 4 bases; junction bases not matched to a gene: 16. CDR3 nucleotide sequence: TGTGCCAGTACCCTAACCCGGGACAGGGGGCCGCTGGGCTATGGCTACACCTTC. Its protein product is CASTLTRDRGPLGYGYTF.

V is TRBV29-1 and J is TRBJ1-2, with 9 nucleotides matching TRBD1. Germline V gene lookup returns CDR1 SQVTM and CDR2 ANQGSEA. This CDR3 has 12 residues. V gave up 7 bases and J gave up 8 bases; unmatched junction bases: 8. The CDR3: CSAGRDRDGYTF. The DNA for the CDR3 is TGCAGCGCCGGTAGGGACAGGGACGGCTACACCTTC.

About this clone: One junction end disagrees with the germline gene, perhaps due to a read error. The J gene is TRBJ2-3, the V gene TRBV9, with D maybe TRBD1 (6 bases). The germline gives CDR1 SGDLS, CDR2 YYNGEE. This CDR3 region has 13 residues. For the CDR3, the DNA is TGTGCCAGCAGCCAAGGGGAACAGGGTCAAACCATTTTT. Protein product: CASSQGEQGQTIF.

The chain links TRBV30 to TRBJ2-1; 13 nucleotides line up with TRBD2. With V trimmed by 4 bases and J by 8 bases, 2 bases remained unmatched. This CDR3 is 13 amino acids long. The germline V gene encodes CDR1 GTSNPN and CDR2 SVGIG (reference sequence). The CDR3 region is CAWTGLAGYEQFF. The CDR3 DNA reads TGTGCCTGGACGGGACTAGCGGGATATGAGCAGTTCTTC.

The V and J genes are TRBV28 and TRBJ2-7, with D tentatively TRBD1 (6 bases). The CDR3 length is 17 residues. Trimming cost V 5 bases and J 0 bases, with 20 bases left between them. The germline CDR1 and CDR2 sequences are MDHEN and SYDVKM. CDR3 sequence: CASSGINRDTSSYEQYF. The CDR3 DNA reads TGTGCCAGCAGTGGAATCAACCGGGACACAAGCTCCTACGAGCAGTACTTC.

This chain uses TRBV6-5 with TRBJ1-3, with TRBD1 matching 7 bases. The CDR3 loop spans 13 amino acids. Germline CDR1 and CDR2: MNHEY and SVGAGI. After removal of 6 bases from V and 4 bases from J, the junction contained 3 bases not matched to a gene. For the CDR3, the DNA is TGTGCCAGCAGCCGACAGGGAGGAAACACCATATATTTT. This encodes CASSRQGGNTIYF.

The chain combines TRBV5-1 with TRBJ1-4; no firm D call. Per germline, CDR1 SGHRS and CDR2 YFSETQ. The CDR3 has 16 residues. Trimming stripped 0 bases from V and 8 bases from J, with 17 bases between. Here the CDR3 DNA reads TGCGCCAGCAGCTTGGATTCCCGGGCCTGGGAGGAAAAACTGTTTTTT. Translated, it gives CASSLDSRAWEEKLFF.

This chain uses TRBV19 with TRBJ2-1, with a weak D call TRBD1 (5 bases). The germline V gene has CDR1 LNHDA and CDR2 SQIVND (reference sequence). Trimming took off 6 bases at V and 7 bases at J, with 16 bases between the two ends. The CDR3 sequence is 14 residues long. The CDR3 here is CASRDNGQPNEQFF. The CDR3 DNA is TGTGCCAGTAGGGACAACGGGCAACCTAATGAGCAGTTCTTC. The whole variable domain, filled in from reference TRBV19 and TRBJ2-1, reads DGGITQSPKYLFRKEGQNVTLSCEQNLNHDAMYWYRQDPGQGLRLIYYSQIVNDFQKGDIAEGYSVSREKKESFPLTVTSAQKNPTAFYLCASRDNGQPNEQFFGPGTRLTVL.

This clone was detected a few times. The chain uses TRBV5-1 and TRBJ2-1; 9 positions match TRBD2. CDR3 length: 16 residues. Germline CDR1 SGHRS, CDR2 YFSETQ. V was clipped by 9 bases and J by 7 bases; unmatched bases: 17. The CDR3 here is CANPRGREGPRNEQFF. The DNA for the CDR3 is TGCGCCAACCCGAGGGGGCGGGAGGGTCCCAGAAATGAGCAGTTCTTC.

The chain has TRBV20-1 and TRBJ2-7; the D gene is possibly TRBD2 (5 bases). Trimming removed 3 bases from V and 1 base from J, with 7 bases in between. The CDR3 loop spans 12 amino acids. CDR1 DFQATT and CDR2 SNEGSKA come from the germline V gene (reference sequence). The CDR3 loop is CSASRESYEQYF. In nucleotides, the CDR3 is TGCAGTGCTAGTCGGGAATCCTACGAGCAGTACTTC.

This clone was seen only once. The chain couples TRBV6-6 to TRBJ1-5, with D uncertain. Looked up from germline, CDR1 is MNHNY and CDR2 is SVGAGI (reference sequence). This CDR3 contains 13 residues. V was shortened by 5 bases and J by 7 bases, with 12 bases between the two germline ends. DNA for the CDR3: TGTGCCAGCAGTCCCTACATCGGGCAGCCCCAGCATTTT. It codes for CASSPYIGQPQHF.

The chain is built from TRBV3-1 (or the pseudogene TRBV3-2) and TRBJ2-1; 8 bases are a match to TRBD2. The CDR3 is made up of 18 amino acids. J was trimmed by 6 bases and V by 4 bases; bases with no gene match: 17. CDR1 and CDR2 (germline): LGHDT, YNNKEL (reference sequence). CDR3 sequence reads: CASSPKRSRLTSGNEQFF. In DNA, the CDR3 is TGTGCCAGCAGCCCAAAACGGTCCCGGTTAACTAGCGGCAATGAGCAGTTCTTC.

The chain carries TRBV19 and TRBJ1-1; D possibly corresponds to TRBD1 (6 bases). CDR1 and CDR2 from the germline V gene are LNHDA and SQIVND (reference sequence). The CDR3 extends over 13 amino acids. With 5 bases removed from V and 4 bases from J, the gap between germline ends came to 11 bases. The CDR3 DNA follows: TGTGCCAGTAGTGTCCTCAGGGGCACTGAAGCTTTCTTT. Translating it yields CASSVLRGTEAFF.

The J gene is TRBJ1-3, the V gene TRBV28; a possible D gene is TRBD1 (5 bases). The germline V gene encodes CDR1 MDHEN and CDR2 SYDVKM. Trimming took off 6 bases at V and 0 bases at J, with 12 bases between the two ends. The CDR3 is 15 residues long. For the CDR3, the DNA is TGTGCCAGCAGGTCTACAGGTGGCTCTGGAAACACCATATATTTT. Protein sequence: CASRSTGGSGNTIYF.

This clone has only a few counts. The V and J genes are TRBV10-3 and TRBJ1-6; D is unclear. Trimming removed 8 bases at V and 7 bases at J, with 15 bases between. This CDR3 is 14 amino acids long. CDR1 ENHRY and CDR2 SYGVKD come from the germline V gene. The CDR3: CAIAQSATNSPLHF. In nucleotides, the CDR3 is TGTGCCATCGCCCAAAGCGCAACCAATTCACCCCTCCACTTT.

This clone was seen only once. The rearrangement uses TRBV7-8 and TRBJ1-1; D gene ambiguous. V dropped 2 bases and J dropped 3 bases, with 7 bases sitting between them. In germline, CDR1 is SGHVS, CDR2 FQNEAQ. The CDR3 spans 13 residues. This chain's CDR3 is CASSLTLYTEAFF. The CDR3 DNA reads as TGTGCCAGCAGCTTAACTCTTTACACTGAAGCTTTCTTT. The full variable domain, in which reference TRBV7-8 and TRBJ1-1 provide the parts outside the CDR3, is GAGVSQSPRYKVAKRGQDVALRCDPISGHVSLFWYQQALGQGPEFLTYFQNEAQLDKSGLPSDRFFAERPEGSVSTLKIQRTQQEDSAVYLCASSLTLYTEAFFGQGTRLTVV.

This clone appeared once. This chain links TRBV18 with TRBJ1-4; D may be TRBD1 (6 bases). The CDR3 has 15 amino acids. CDR1 is KGHSH, CDR2 LQKENI, per germline. Trimming left V 0 bases short and J 4 bases short, with 9 bases between. The CDR3 loop is CASSPPGQDNEKLFF. CDR3 bases: TGTGCCAGCTCACCACCGGGACAAGATAATGAAAAACTGTTTTTT.

V and J are TRBV10-3 and TRBJ1-2; no definite D call. The CDR3 length is 13 residues. Trimming took off 0 bases at V and 12 bases at J, with 14 bases between the two ends. The germline gives CDR1 ENHRY, CDR2 SYGVKD. This chain's CDR3 is CAISESSGRDHTF. CDR3 nucleotides: TGTGCCATCAGTGAGTCGTCAGGTCGCGACCACACCTTC.